This TCR beta chain originates from a study of identical twins (dated by TCRdb to 2016 to 2017). Notes on the research overall: TCR alpha and beta repertoires from monozygotic twins, unrelated adults of various ages and cord blood were deep-sequenced to test whether fetal clonotypes persist. Replicate twin experiments were performed at different times using different library preparation protocols to rule out contamination. The paper as a whole reports these results and caveats: Abundant cord blood beta clonotypes carried fewer insertions; young adult naive repertoires showed a weaker similar trend, while memory repertoires showed none. Out-of-frame TCR alpha sharing in monozygotic twins was systematically underestimated by recombination models, whereas sharing between unrelated individuals was in agreement with the recombination models. Compared with coincidental sharing between unrelated individuals, out-of-frame TCR alpha sequences shared between twins showed an excess of sequences with low generation probability. Because the same donors could not be followed over many years, conclusions were based on cross-sectional statistical analysis. Invariant T cells such as MAIT and iNKT could partly confound zero-insertion analyses, although diverse VJ usage argued against such confounding for most clonotypes. A weaker excess of twin sharing was found in beta out-of-frame sequences because the signal-to-noise ratio was lowered by fewer shared sequences.

CDR1 SGHTA and CDR2 FQGNSA were looked up in the germline V gene. The CDR3 runs 16 amino acids, cysteine and phenylalanine included. CDR3 DNA only is kept here, 48 bases in frame from base 1. V is cut by 1 base and J by 7 bases, and the space between the germline ends is 17 bases. Every donor was a healthy Caucasian. The twin cohort consisted of three pairs of female monozygotic twins, all aged roughly 18 to 29 years. CD4+ and CD8+ T cell populations were isolated with positive isolation kits from Invitrogen. The receptor library was made with 5' RACE. The listed sequencing device is Illumina HiSeq 2000. Template switching introduced a universal primer binding site; the final cDNA contained a unique molecular identifier, enabling accurate counting of TCR cDNA molecules. Specific primers in the conserved constant-segment region were used to synthesize first-strand cDNA for the TCR alpha and beta chains. To control for contamination, every cDNA library carried two barcodes: a SMART-Mk sample barcode plus Illumina barcodes. TruSeq adapter sequences and Illumina sample barcodes were added in two successive PCR steps. The Illumina HiSeq platform was used with custom primers to sequence TCR alpha and beta cDNA libraries. Regarding the original processing steps: Unique molecular identifiers were extracted from raw reads with MiGEC, and CDR3 positions were determined with MiXCR. Recombination models were inferred per individual with the repgenHMM and IGoR tools using an EM algorithm. The tcR package in R was used for shared clonotype analysis, with sharing normalized by the product of cloneset sizes. To study raw recombination free of thymic and clonal selection effects, out-of-frame nonproductive sequences were analyzed. Clones were called with MiXCR by TCRdb after fastp trimmed the public reads at Q25, and only in-frame beta chains were retained. Each CDR3 protein gets just one entry, which takes the most common genes and DNA from the rows behind it. TCRdb, not the authors, supplied the V and J calls. The sample contains hundreds of thousands of distinct CDR3 sequences, more than 9% of them found a single time. The leading ten clones occupy approximately 7.9% of the sample.

This clonotype was picked up a small number of times. The specificity of this receptor is unknown. No base-level quality is on record; no much larger clone is a single base apart. Separately, the same data were catalogued under a study of yellow fever vaccine responses in identical twins. As that second study puts it: According to the authors, the vaccine-induced T cell response in identical twins seemed to be partly convergent and partly specific to each individual. The study precisely tracked vaccine-responding T cell clones in identical twins.

The sequence was obtained from a woman aged 18-29 years in good health. The sequence links TRBV7-2 to TRBJ2-1, and possibly TRBD1, on 5 matching bases. The sample comprised CD8+ T cells sorted from blood. The CDR3 corresponds to CASSLEQGALWNEQFF. Here is the DNA: TGTGCCAGCAGCTTAGAGCAGGGTGCCCTTTGGAATGAGCAGTTCTTC.